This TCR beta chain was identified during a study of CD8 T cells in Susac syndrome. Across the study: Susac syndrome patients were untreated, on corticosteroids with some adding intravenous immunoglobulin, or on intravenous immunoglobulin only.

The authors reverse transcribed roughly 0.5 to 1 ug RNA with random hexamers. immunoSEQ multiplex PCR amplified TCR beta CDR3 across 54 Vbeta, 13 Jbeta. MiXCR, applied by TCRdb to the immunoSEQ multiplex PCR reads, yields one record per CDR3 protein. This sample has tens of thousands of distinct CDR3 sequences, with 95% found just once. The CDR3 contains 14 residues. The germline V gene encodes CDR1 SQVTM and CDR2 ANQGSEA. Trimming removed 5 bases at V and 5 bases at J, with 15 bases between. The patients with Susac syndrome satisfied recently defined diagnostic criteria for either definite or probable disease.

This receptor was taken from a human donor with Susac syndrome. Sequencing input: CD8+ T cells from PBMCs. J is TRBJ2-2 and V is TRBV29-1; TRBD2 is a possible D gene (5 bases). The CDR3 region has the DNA TGCAGCGTTATCGGGATCTCGGGAACCGGGGAGCTGTTTTTT. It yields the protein CSVIGISGTGELFF.